The rows below give T cell receptor beta chains drawn from one sample of a study of chronic HIV infection and antiretroviral therapy. TCRdb passed the 5' RACE reads through MiXCR, listing each CDR3 protein once. The sample records around 30,000 distinct CDR3 sequences, more than 7.5% being singletons. Sample: peripheral blood. These receptors all stem from an adult who had HIV and had not received antiretroviral therapy, or was an uninfected healthy control (not recorded which). Each CDR3 is given with its conserved first and last residue. A D gene is named only where the DNA matches it firmly. A row's size may be missing; if present it is once, few, many or a size class.

d_call: TRBD2; clone_size: medium-sized; v_call: TRBV5-5; j_call: TRBJ2-7; cdr3_nt: TGTGCCAGCAGCCCGGGACTAGCGGGAGGGTACGAGCAGTACTTC; cdr3_aa: CASSPGLAGGYEQYF
d_call: TRBD2; clone_size: once; v_call: TRBV11-2; j_call: TRBJ2-1; cdr3_nt: TGTGCCAGCAGCTTAGTTCTAGCGGGGGGGAATGAGCAGTTCTTC; cdr3_aa: CASSLVLAGGNEQFF
d_call: NA; clone_size: NA; v_call: TRBV2; j_call: TRBJ2-1; cdr3_nt: TGTGCCAGAAGTGAGGAGGGGACAGCTTACAATGAGCAGTTCTTC; cdr3_aa: CARSEEGTAYNEQFF
d_call: TRBD1; clone_size: NA; v_call: TRBV12-3/TRBV12-4; j_call: TRBJ1-5; cdr3_nt: TGTGCCAGCAGTTTACACAGGGGTACGGATCAGCCCCAGCATTTT; cdr3_aa: CASSLHRGTDQPQHF
d_call: NA; clone_size: many; v_call: TRBV6-2/TRBV6-3; j_call: TRBJ2-4; cdr3_nt: TGTGCCAGCAGTTACTCGGAGAGGGCCAAAAACATTCAGTACTTC; cdr3_aa: CASSYSERAKNIQYF
d_call: NA; clone_size: many; v_call: TRBV20-1; j_call: TRBJ1-5; cdr3_nt: TGCAGTGCTGACCGTGGGGGGCATGAAGGCAATCAGCCCCAGCATTTT; cdr3_aa: CSADRGGHEGNQPQHF
d_call: TRBD1; clone_size: many; v_call: TRBV18; j_call: TRBJ1-4; cdr3_nt: TGTGCCAGCTCACCAAACCGGGACAGGGATGAAAAACTGTTTTTT; cdr3_aa: CASSPNRDRDEKLFF
d_call: NA; clone_size: many; v_call: TRBV29-1; j_call: TRBJ2-7; cdr3_nt: TGCAGCGTTGATCTAGCCAGCAACGAGCAGTACTTC; cdr3_aa: CSVDLASNEQYF
d_call: NA; clone_size: many; v_call: TRBV18; j_call: TRBJ2-7; cdr3_nt: TGTGCCAGCTCACCATCTATGGGACGTACAATCTACGAGCAGTACTTC; cdr3_aa: CASSPSMGRTIYEQYF
d_call: TRBD1; clone_size: many; v_call: TRBV7-9; j_call: TRBJ1-1; cdr3_nt: TGTGCCAGCAGCTTAGGACAGGGGGCGAACACTGAAGCTTTCTTT; cdr3_aa: CASSLGQGANTEAFF
d_call: TRBD2; clone_size: few; v_call: TRBV20-1; j_call: TRBJ2-1; cdr3_nt: TGCAGTGCTAGAGGAAGCGGGAGGAGGGGATACAATGAGCAGTTCTTC; cdr3_aa: CSARGSGRRGYNEQFF
d_call: NA; clone_size: few; v_call: TRBV12-3/TRBV12-4; j_call: TRBJ1-1; cdr3_nt: TGTGCCAGCAGCCGTAAGCACACTGAAGCTTTCTTT; cdr3_aa: CASSRKHTEAFF
d_call: NA; clone_size: few; v_call: TRBV4-3; j_call: TRBJ2-5; cdr3_nt: TGCGCCAGCAGCCAGGCGATGGGAGAAGAGACCCAGTACTTC; cdr3_aa: CASSQAMGEETQYF
d_call: NA; clone_size: NA; v_call: TRBV20-1; j_call: TRBJ1-4; cdr3_nt: TGCAGTGGGGCCGGGAGCGATGAAAAACTGTTTTTT; cdr3_aa: CSGAGSDEKLFF
d_call: NA; clone_size: many; v_call: TRBV12-3/TRBV12-4; j_call: TRBJ2-5; cdr3_nt: TGTGCCAGCAGCGACAAGTACCAAGAGACCCAGTACTTC; cdr3_aa: CASSDKYQETQYF